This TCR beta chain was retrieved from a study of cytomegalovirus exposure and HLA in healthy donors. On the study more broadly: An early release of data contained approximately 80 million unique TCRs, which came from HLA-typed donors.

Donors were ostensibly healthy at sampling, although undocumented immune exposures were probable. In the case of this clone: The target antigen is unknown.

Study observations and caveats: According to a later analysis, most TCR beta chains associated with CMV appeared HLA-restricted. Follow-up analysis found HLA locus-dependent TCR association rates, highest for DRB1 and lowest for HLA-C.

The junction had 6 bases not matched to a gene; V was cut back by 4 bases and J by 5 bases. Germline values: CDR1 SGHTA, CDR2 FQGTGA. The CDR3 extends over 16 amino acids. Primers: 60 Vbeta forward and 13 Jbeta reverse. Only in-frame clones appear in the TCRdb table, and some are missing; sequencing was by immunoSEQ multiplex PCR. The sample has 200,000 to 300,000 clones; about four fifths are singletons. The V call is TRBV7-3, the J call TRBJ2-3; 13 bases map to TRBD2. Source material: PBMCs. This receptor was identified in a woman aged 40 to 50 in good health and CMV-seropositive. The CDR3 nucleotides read TGTGCCAGCAGCTCATCCGGACTAGCGGGAGTAGATACGCAGTATTTT. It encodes CASSSSGLAGVDTQYF.